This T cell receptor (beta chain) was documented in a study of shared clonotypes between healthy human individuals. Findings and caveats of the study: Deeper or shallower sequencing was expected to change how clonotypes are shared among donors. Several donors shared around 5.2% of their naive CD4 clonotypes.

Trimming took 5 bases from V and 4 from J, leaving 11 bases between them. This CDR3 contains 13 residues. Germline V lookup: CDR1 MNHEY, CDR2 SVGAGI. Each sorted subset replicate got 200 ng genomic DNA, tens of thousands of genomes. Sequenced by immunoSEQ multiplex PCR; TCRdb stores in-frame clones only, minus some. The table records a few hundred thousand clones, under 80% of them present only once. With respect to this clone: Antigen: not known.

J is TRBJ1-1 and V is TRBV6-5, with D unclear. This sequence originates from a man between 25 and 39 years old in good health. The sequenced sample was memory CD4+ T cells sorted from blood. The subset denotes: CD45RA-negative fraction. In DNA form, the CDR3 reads TGTGCCAGCAGTCCTCCGAGGAGCACTGAAGCTTTCTTT. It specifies CASSPPRSTEAFF.